This is a list of T cell receptor beta chains from one sample in a study of neurological immune-mediated disorders. In TCRdb, the 5' RACE reads were re-called with MiXCR into one record per CDR3 protein. The table includes around 70,000 distinct CDR3 sequences, 5.2% detected once. The sequencing input was PBMCs. These receptor sequences come from a young woman with multiple sclerosis. The CDR3 runs from the conserved cysteine through the conserved F or W. A D gene is named only where the DNA matches it firmly.

v_call: TRBV12-3/TRBV12-4; d_call: -; j_call: TRBJ2-2; cdr3_aa: CASSLGGVNTGELFF
v_call: TRBV5-1; d_call: -; j_call: TRBJ1-1; cdr3_aa: CASSLAGQGNAEAFF
v_call: TRBV12-3/TRBV12-4; d_call: -; j_call: TRBJ1-4; cdr3_aa: CASSLGGEKLFF
v_call: TRBV7-2; d_call: -; j_call: TRBJ2-5; cdr3_aa: CASSQGRVETQYF
v_call: TRBV10-1; d_call: TRBD1; j_call: TRBJ1-6; cdr3_aa: CASRAGTGHSPLNF
v_call: TRBV5-6; d_call: -; j_call: TRBJ2-5; cdr3_aa: CASSRGDETQYF
v_call: TRBV20-1; d_call: -; j_call: TRBJ2-1; cdr3_aa: CSVSSPGASYNEQFF
v_call: TRBV20-1; d_call: -; j_call: TRBJ2-7; cdr3_aa: CSATARAFGQYF
v_call: TRBV20-1; d_call: TRBD2; j_call: TRBJ2-5; cdr3_aa: CSPTGLGYQYF
v_call: TRBV7-6; d_call: -; j_call: TRBJ2-1; cdr3_aa: CASSLDPPNEQFF
v_call: TRBV7-3; d_call: -; j_call: TRBJ2-1; cdr3_aa: CVTIPRDYNEQFF
v_call: TRBV29-1; d_call: -; j_call: TRBJ2-3; cdr3_aa: CSVERRDTQYF
v_call: TRBV20-1; d_call: TRBD2; j_call: TRBJ2-1; cdr3_aa: CSAGLAGGPANNEQFF
v_call: TRBV5-1; d_call: -; j_call: TRBJ2-7; cdr3_aa: CASSSGDGTRGEQYF
v_call: TRBV12-3/TRBV12-4; d_call: TRBD1; j_call: TRBJ1-3; cdr3_aa: CASSSARGPHGNTIYF
v_call: TRBV5-1; d_call: -; j_call: TRBJ1-1; cdr3_aa: CASSPAGISEAFF